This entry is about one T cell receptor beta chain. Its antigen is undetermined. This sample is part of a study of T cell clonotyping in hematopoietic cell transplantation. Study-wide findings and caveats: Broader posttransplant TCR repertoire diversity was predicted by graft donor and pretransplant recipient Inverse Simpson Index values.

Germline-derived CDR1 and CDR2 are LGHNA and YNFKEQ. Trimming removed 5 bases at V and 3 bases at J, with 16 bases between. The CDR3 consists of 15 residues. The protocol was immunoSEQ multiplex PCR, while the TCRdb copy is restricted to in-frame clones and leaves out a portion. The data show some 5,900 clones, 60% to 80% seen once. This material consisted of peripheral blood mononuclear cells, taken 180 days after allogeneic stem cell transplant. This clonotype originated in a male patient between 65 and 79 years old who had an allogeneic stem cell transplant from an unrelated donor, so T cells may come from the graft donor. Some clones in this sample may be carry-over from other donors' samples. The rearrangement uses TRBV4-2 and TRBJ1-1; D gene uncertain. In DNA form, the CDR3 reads TGTGCCAGCAGCATAAGTCACCAGGCGGACACTGAAGCTTTCTTT. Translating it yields CASSISHQADTEAFF.